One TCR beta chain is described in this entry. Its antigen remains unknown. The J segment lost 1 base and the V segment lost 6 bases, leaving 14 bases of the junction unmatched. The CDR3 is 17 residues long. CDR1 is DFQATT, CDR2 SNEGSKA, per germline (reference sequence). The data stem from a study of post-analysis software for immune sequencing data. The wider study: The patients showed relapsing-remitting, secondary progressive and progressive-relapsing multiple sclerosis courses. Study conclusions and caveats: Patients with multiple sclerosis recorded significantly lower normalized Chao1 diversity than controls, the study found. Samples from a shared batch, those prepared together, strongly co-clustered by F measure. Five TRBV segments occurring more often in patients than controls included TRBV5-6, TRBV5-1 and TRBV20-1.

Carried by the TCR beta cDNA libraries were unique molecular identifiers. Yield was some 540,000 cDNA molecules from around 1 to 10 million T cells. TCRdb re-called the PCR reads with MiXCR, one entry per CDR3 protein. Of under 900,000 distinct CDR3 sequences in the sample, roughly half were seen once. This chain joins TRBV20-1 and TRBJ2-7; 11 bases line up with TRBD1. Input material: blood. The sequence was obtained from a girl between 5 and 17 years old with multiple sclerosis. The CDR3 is CSAWGTGGGVVSYEQYF. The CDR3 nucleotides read TGCAGTGCCTGGGGGACAGGGGGAGGTGTTGTTTCCTACGAGCAGTACTTC.